The subject of this entry is one TCR beta chain. The antigen is unknown. The data originate from a study of cytomegalovirus exposure and HLA in healthy donors. The study's findings and limits: The authors excluded some V segments, including TRBV6-2 and TRBV6-3, as indistinguishable. TCR beta V- and J-gene trimming, according to a later analysis, was linked to a missense DCLRE1C variant. Most TCR sequences were seen very rarely across donors, but some public TCRs occurred in many. About 87% or about 30% of the time was how often most TCR beta V segments were productive, according to an earlier analysis.

The PCR was carried out with 60 Vbeta primers and 13 Jbeta primers. Assay: immunoSEQ multiplex PCR; the TCRdb copy retains only in-frame clones and omits some. The table records around 150,000 clones, 82% of them present only once. V shed 6 bases, J shed 4 bases, and the junction held 8 bases outside the gene matches. CDR1 is MNHNS and CDR2 is SASEGT in the germline V gene. The length of the CDR3 is 15 residues. The gene calls are TRBV6-1 and TRBJ2-3; 9 bases line up with TRBD1. The receptor comes from a girl aged 10 to 17 in good health and CMV-seropositive. The material sequenced was PBMCs. The CDR3 protein is CASRAWDRASDTQYF. CDR3 nucleotide sequence: TGTGCCAGCAGAGCATGGGACAGGGCATCAGATACGCAGTATTTT.